This T cell receptor (beta chain) was observed in a study of technical replicates of blood from a few donors. This CDR3 comprises 17 residues. In its sample, this clone was seen once. Here immunoSEQ multiplex PCR was the method, and the copy in TCRdb shows in-frame clones only, minus some. This sample has tens of thousands of clones, with 96% found just once. The receptor was derived from a human donor in good health. This chain joins TRBV12-2 and TRBJ1-3; TRBD1, the table's D call, was not compared with the DNA. TRBV12-2 is a known pseudogene. The sample comprised T cells isolated from PBMCs. The CDR3 is CASRLAHGRVAGNTIYF. In DNA form, the CDR3 reads TGTGCAAGTCGCTTAGCGCACGGCAGGGTGGCTGGAAACACCATATATTTT.